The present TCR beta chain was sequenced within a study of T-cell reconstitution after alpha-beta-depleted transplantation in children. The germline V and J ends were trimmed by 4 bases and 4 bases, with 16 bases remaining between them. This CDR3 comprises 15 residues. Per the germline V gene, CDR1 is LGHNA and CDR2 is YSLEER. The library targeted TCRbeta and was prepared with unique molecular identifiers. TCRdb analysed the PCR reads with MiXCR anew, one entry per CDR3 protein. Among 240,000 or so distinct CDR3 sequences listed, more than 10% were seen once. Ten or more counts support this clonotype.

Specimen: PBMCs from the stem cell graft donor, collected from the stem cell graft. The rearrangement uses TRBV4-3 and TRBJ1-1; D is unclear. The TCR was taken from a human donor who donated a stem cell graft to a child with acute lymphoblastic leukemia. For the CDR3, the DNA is TGCGCCAGCAGCCTTCGGCACGCCGGCCCCACTGAAGCTTTCTTT. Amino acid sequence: CASSLRHAGPTEAFF.